This entry describes one T cell receptor beta chain. The data derive from a study of CD8+ T cells in alopecia areata. Germline lookup yields CDR1 MNHEY and CDR2 SMNVEV (reference sequence). The CDR3 is 15 amino acids. V was shortened by 2 bases and J by 4 bases, with 14 bases between the two germline ends. Once RNA had been extracted, it was reverse transcribed into cDNA to act as the sequencing template. Sequencing was performed with immunoSEQ multiplex PCR; in TCRdb, only in-frame clones are kept and a portion is missing. Of about 100,000 clones in the sample, 45% to 60% were seen once. This receptor was taken from a human donor with alopecia areata. What was sequenced was NKG2D-low CD8+ T cells sorted from blood. This chain joins TRBV27 and TRBJ1-1, with a possible D match to TRBD1 (5 bases). CDR3 region: CASSLGGGLTTEAFF. The CDR3 DNA reads TGTGCCAGCAGTTTAGGGGGAGGTCTTACCACTGAAGCTTTCTTT.